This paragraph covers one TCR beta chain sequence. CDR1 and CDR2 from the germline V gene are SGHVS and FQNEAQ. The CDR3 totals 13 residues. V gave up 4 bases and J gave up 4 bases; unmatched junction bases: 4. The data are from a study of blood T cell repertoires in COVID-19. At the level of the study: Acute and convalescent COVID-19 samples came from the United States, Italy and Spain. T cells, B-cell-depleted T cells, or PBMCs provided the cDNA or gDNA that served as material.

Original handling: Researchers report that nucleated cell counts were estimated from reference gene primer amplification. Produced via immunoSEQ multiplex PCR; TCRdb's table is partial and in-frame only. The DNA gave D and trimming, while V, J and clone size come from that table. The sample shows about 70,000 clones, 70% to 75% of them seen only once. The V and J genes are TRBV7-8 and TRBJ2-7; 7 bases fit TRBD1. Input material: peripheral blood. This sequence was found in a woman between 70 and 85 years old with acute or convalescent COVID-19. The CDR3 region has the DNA TGTGCCAGCAGCTGGGACAGTCTATACGAGCAGTACTTC. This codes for CASSWDSLYEQYF. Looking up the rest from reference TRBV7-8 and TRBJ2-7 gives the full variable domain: GAGVSQSPRYKVAKRGQDVALRCDPISGHVSLFWYQQALGQGPEFLTYFQNEAQLDKSGLPSDRFFAERPEGSVSTLKIQRTQQEDSAVYLCASSWDSLYEQYFGPGTRLTVT.